Below, 31 T cell receptor beta chains from the same sample are listed, as sequenced in a study of blood T cells in healthy people across ages. A second PCR, run for roughly 6 to 11 cycles, used a sample-barcoded 5' primer plus a J-beta primer mix. TCRdb itself ran the 5' RACE reads through MiXCR, one entry per CDR3 protein. The sample lists fewer than 1,000,000 distinct CDR3 sequences; 35% to 50% were seen once. The sequencing sample was made of blood. These receptors were taken from a man older than 75 in good health.

This clonotype appeared a few times. The V gene is TRBV7-2, the J gene TRBJ2-5; the D gene is possibly TRBD2 (6 bases). Germline assignment: CDR1 SGHTA and CDR2 FQGNSA. The CDR3 has 15 residues. Trimming cost V 5 bases and J 4 bases, with 17 bases left between them. Written as DNA, the CDR3 is TGTGCCAGCAGCCGGTGGGACTTCAGTAGAGAGACCCAGTACTTC. Protein: CASSRWDFSRETQYF.

This clonotype was recorded a few times. This chain connects TRBV5-1 to TRBJ2-2; D unclear. CDR1 and CDR2 from the germline V gene are SGHRS and YFSETQ. V was pared by 4 bases and J by 6 bases, with 10 bases between. The CDR3 totals 13 residues. The CDR3 DNA follows: TGCGCCAGCAGCGTGCTGTTTCCCGGGGAGCTGTTTTTT. It yields the protein CASSVLFPGELFF.

The J gene is TRBJ2-1, the V gene TRBV3-1; tentatively, D is TRBD1 (5 bases). The germline V gene encodes CDR1 LGHDT and CDR2 YNNKEL (reference sequence). The CDR3 loop spans 13 amino acids. Trimming took off 4 bases at V and 9 bases at J, with 13 bases between the two ends. The CDR3 sequence is CASSLRVMAEQFF. The CDR3, as DNA: TGTGCCAGCAGCCTCAGGGTCATGGCTGAGCAGTTCTTC.

The chain recombines TRBV27 with TRBJ2-7, with 10 bases aligning to TRBD2. Unmatched junction bases numbered 7, after V lost 6 bases and J lost 5 bases. Germline V gene data show CDR1 as MNHEY and CDR2 as SMNVEV (reference sequence). The CDR3 is 14 amino acids. The CDR3 nucleotides read TGTGCCAGCAGGGGGAGCGGGAGGGCTGACGAGCAGTACTTC. Amino acids: CASRGSGRADEQYF.

This clonotype was detected a few times. J is TRBJ2-1 and V is TRBV12-3 or TRBV12-4; 13 bases are shared with TRBD2. The CDR3 covers 16 residues. V shed 2 bases, J shed 7 bases, and the junction held 5 bases outside the gene matches. CDR3 loop: CASSLWTSGSENEQFF. The CDR3 coding sequence is TGTGCCAGCAGTTTATGGACTAGCGGGAGTGAAAATGAGCAGTTCTTC.

CDR3 protein: CAWSLTGGDTEAFF. CDR3 in DNA: TGTGCCTGGAGCTTGACAGGGGGGGACACTGAAGCTTTCTTT. The genes are TRBV30 and TRBJ1-1, with 9 bases identical to TRBD1. V shed 3 bases, J shed 3 bases, and the junction held 5 bases outside the gene matches. This CDR3 spans 14 amino acids. The germline V gene has CDR1 GTSNPN and CDR2 SVGIG (reference sequence).

This rearrangement joins TRBV2 to TRBJ2-5; possible D gene TRBD1, 5 bases. The J call could be wrong; TRBJ2-7 is a better fit for the DNA end. CDR1 is SNHLY and CDR2 is FYNNEI in the germline V gene. This CDR3 has 12 amino acids. For the CDR3, the DNA is TGTGCCAGCAGTTCTCAGGGATTCGAGCAGTACTTC. It is translated as CASSSQGFEQYF.

With regard to this clonotype: This could be a read error, since a much larger clone is one nucleotide away. The chain joins TRBV29-1 to TRBJ2-1, with D unresolved. This CDR3 region has 15 residues. The V gene's germline CDR1 is SQVTM and CDR2 ANQGSEA. This CDR3 reads CSVGPGRSSCNEQFF. CDR3 nucleotide sequence: TGCAGCGTTGGACCCGGTAGGAGCTCCTGCAATGAGCAGTTCTTC.

This chain uses TRBV7-2 with TRBJ2-5, with D tentatively TRBD2 (5 bases). Trimming removed 5 bases at V and 0 bases at J, with 22 bases between. CDR1 and CDR2 from the germline V gene are SGHTA and FQGNSA. The CDR3 is made up of 18 amino acids. The CDR3 loop is CASSRRQPGSPYQETQYF. DNA of the CDR3: TGTGCCAGCAGCCGCAGACAACCTGGGAGCCCCTACCAAGAGACCCAGTACTTC. Looking up the rest from reference TRBV7-2 and TRBJ2-5 gives the full variable domain: GAGVSQSPSNKVTEKGKDVELRCDPISGHTALYWYRQSLGQGLEFLIYFQGNSAPDKSGLPSDRFSAERTGGSVSTLTIQRTQQEDSAVYLCASSRRQPGSPYQETQYFGPGTRLLVL.

In its sample, this clonotype was seen once. The V and J genes are TRBV19 and TRBJ1-2; D not certain. The CDR3 covers 13 residues. Looked up from germline, CDR1 is LNHDA and CDR2 is SQIVND (reference sequence). Trimming left V 8 bases short and J 2 bases short, with 12 bases between. CDR3 sequence (DNA): TGTGCCAGTTTCGGAAGCCTCAACTATGGCTACACCTTC. Its translation: CASFGSLNYGYTF.

The V and J genes are TRBV13 and TRBJ2-7; D unresolved. V lost 3 bases, J lost 5 bases, and 8 bases lay in between. The germline CDR1 and CDR2 sequences are PRHDT and FYEKMQ (reference sequence). The CDR3 length is 12 residues. CDR3 in amino acids: CASSLFLDEQYF. CDR3 coding DNA: TGTGCCAGCAGCTTGTTCTTGGACGAGCAGTACTTC.

The V and J genes are TRBV7-2 and TRBJ2-7; 7 bases are shared with TRBD2. J lost 2 bases, V lost 0 bases, and 19 bases had no gene match. Germline assignment: CDR1 SGHTA and CDR2 FQGNSA. The CDR3 has 20 amino acids. CDR3 bases: TGTGCCAGCAGCTTAGCTTTTAAATTCGGGGCTAGCGGAGCGACCTACGAGCAGTACTTC. Translation gives CASSLAFKFGASGATYEQYF.

The V call is TRBV11-2, the J call TRBJ2-7; D perhaps matches TRBD1 (5 bases). The V gene lost 0 bases and the J gene lost 3 bases, with 12 bases spanning the gap. The CDR3 runs to 15 residues. Per germline, CDR1 SGHAT and CDR2 FQNNGV. Written as DNA, the CDR3 is TGTGCCAGCAGCTTAGAGCCGGAAAGGGGCTACGAGCAGTACTTC. Protein product: CASSLEPERGYEQYF.

This rearrangement joins TRBV29-1 to TRBJ1-2; TRBD1 matches 11 bases. Trimming at V came to 7 bases and at J to 6 bases, leaving 4 bases not matched to a gene. The germline CDR1 and CDR2 sequences are SQVTM and ANQGSEA. The CDR3 length is 12 residues. CDR3 nucleotides: TGCAGCGCTTGGACAGGGGGCCATGGCTACACCTTC. Protein product: CSAWTGGHGYTF.

The sample holds a few counts of this clonotype. The genes are TRBV7-2 and TRBJ2-7, with 14 bases matching TRBD2. The CDR3 consists of 17 residues. V was pared by 3 bases and J by 2 bases, with 6 bases of the junction left unmatched. In germline, CDR1 is SGHTA, CDR2 FQGNSA. CDR3 coding DNA: TGTGCCAGCAGCTTTTCGACTAGCGGGAGGGCCACCTACGAGCAGTACTTC. Its protein product is CASSFSTSGRATYEQYF. Full variable domain (rest looked up from reference TRBV7-2 and TRBJ2-7): GAGVSQSPSNKVTEKGKDVELRCDPISGHTALYWYRQSLGQGLEFLIYFQGNSAPDKSGLPSDRFSAERTGGSVSTLTIQRTQQEDSAVYLCASSFSTSGRATYEQYFGPGTRLTVT.

This clonotype was recorded a few times. This rearrangement joins TRBV2 to TRBJ2-3, with TRBD1 matching over 8 bases. The V gene end was trimmed by 7 bases and the J gene end by 4 bases; junction bases not matched to a gene: 10. In germline, CDR1 is SNHLY, CDR2 FYNNEI. This CDR3 is 15 amino acids long. CDR3 DNA sequence: TGTGCCAGCAATGGCGACAGGGGATACTCAGATACGCAGTATTTT. Residues: CASNGDRGYSDTQYF.

This clonotype was seen a handful of times. V is TRBV10-3 and J is TRBJ2-7, with no clear D. The germline CDR1 and CDR2 sequences are ENHRY and SYGVKD. Trimming took off 3 bases at V and 6 bases at J, with 21 bases between the two ends. The CDR3 length is 16 residues. The chain's CDR3 is CAISESLFGPSVEQYF. The DNA of the CDR3 is TGTGCCATCAGTGAATCTTTGTTTGGTCCGTCGGTCGAGCAGTACTTC.

For this clonotype: One base away lies a much larger clone, so this may be a sequencing read error. This chain joins TRBV12-3 or TRBV12-4 and TRBJ2-1; TRBD2 matches 9 bases. CDR3 size: 15 residues. CDR3 coding DNA: TGTGCCAGCAGTTTAGGGCTAGCGGGATCTAATGAGCGGTTCTTC. This codes for CASSLGLAGSNERFF.

In its sample, this clonotype was seen once. The junction departs from germline at one end; a sequencing error may be responsible. V usage is TRBV9 and J usage is TRBJ2-1; 13 nucleotides agree with TRBD2. Germline lookup yields CDR1 SGDLS and CDR2 YYNGEE. The CDR3 length is 15 residues. The DNA of the CDR3 is TGTGCCTGCAGCCCCCGGACTAGCGGGAGCGATGAGCAGTTCTTC. Amino acid sequence: CACSPRTSGSDEQFF. Full variable domain (outside the CDR3, taken from reference TRBV9 and TRBJ2-1): DSGVTQTPKHLITATGQRVTLRCSPRSGDLSVYWYQQSLDQGLQFLIQYYNGEERAKGNILERFSAQQFPDLHSELNLSSLELGDSALYFCACSPRTSGSDEQFFGPGTRLTVL.

The V call is TRBV4-1, the J call TRBJ2-1, with TRBD1 as a possible D gene (6 bases). The germline gives CDR1 MGHRA, CDR2 YSYEKL. The V end was cut by 0 bases, the J end by 4 bases, with 13 bases between. The CDR3 runs 16 residues. CDR3 region: CASSQDSGVMYNEQFF. CDR3 nucleotides: TGCGCCAGCAGCCAAGATTCAGGGGTCATGTACAATGAGCAGTTCTTC.

The genes are TRBV2 and TRBJ2-1, with TRBD2 matching 9 bases. J lost 6 bases, V lost 9 bases, and 9 bases had no gene match. From germline, CDR1 is SNHLY and CDR2 FYNNEI. This CDR3 spans 14 amino acids. The chain's CDR3 is CASNTGTSTNEQFF. The DNA of the CDR3 is TGTGCCAGTAATACCGGGACTAGCACCAATGAGCAGTTCTTC.

The J gene is TRBJ1-1, the V gene TRBV5-1; D ambiguous. Germline V gene sequence: CDR1 SGHRS, CDR2 YFSETQ. CDR3 length equals 15 residues. Trimming left V 0 bases short and J 3 bases short, with 12 bases between. CDR3 loop: CASSLGVGQYTEAFF. In DNA, the CDR3 is TGCGCCAGCAGCTTGGGGGTCGGGCAGTACACTGAAGCTTTCTTT.

Details on this clonotype: This may be a read error, as it is one base from a much larger clone. The chain combines TRBV20-1 with TRBJ2-1, with TRBD1 matching over 11 bases. The germline gives CDR1 DFQATT, CDR2 SNEGSKA (reference sequence). This CDR3 region has 14 residues. CDR3 bases: TGCAGTGCTCCACCCCGGGACAGGGGGAATGAGCGGTTCTTC. The encoded protein is CSAPPRDRGNERFF.

J is TRBJ2-5 and V is TRBV4-2; D uncertain. Per the germline V gene, CDR1 is LGHNA and CDR2 is YNFKEQ. The CDR3 sequence is 15 residues long. V lost 0 bases to trimming and J lost 2 bases, with 10 bases between them. The CDR3 nucleotides are TGTGCCAGCAGCCAAGACAAGGGTTTTCAAGAGACCCAGTACTTC. The encoded protein is CASSQDKGFQETQYF.

The V gene is TRBV20-1, the J gene TRBJ1-5, with D perhaps matching TRBD1 (5 bases). Trimming removed 0 bases at V and 0 bases at J, with 12 bases between. The CDR3 covers 16 residues. The V gene's germline CDR1 is DFQATT and CDR2 SNEGSKA (reference sequence). The CDR3 coding sequence is TGCAGTGCTAGAGATCTCAGGGAGAATAGCAATCAGCCCCAGCATTTT. This codes for CSARDLRENSNQPQHF.

This clonotype was detected a few times. V usage is TRBV5-1 and J usage is TRBJ1-2, with unresolved D. Germline assignment: CDR1 SGHRS and CDR2 YFSETQ. V was cut by 2 bases and J by 7 bases, with 12 bases left in between. The length of the CDR3 is 13 residues. In DNA, the CDR3 is TGCGCCAGCAGCTTCCTGGCAGAAAGTGGCTACACCTTC. As protein: CASSFLAESGYTF.

The chain combines TRBV9 with TRBJ2-3; possible D gene TRBD2, 5 bases. Germline CDR1 SGDLS, CDR2 YYNGEE. The CDR3 sequence is 16 residues long. The ends were cut back, 0 bases at V and 5 bases at J, with 16 bases in the middle. The CDR3 region is CASSVDKDPRGDTQYF. DNA of the CDR3: TGTGCCAGCAGCGTAGACAAAGACCCCCGGGGAGATACGCAGTATTTT.

The chain combines TRBV9 with TRBJ2-1; weak D call: TRBD1 (6 bases). This CDR3 contains 15 residues. The germline V gene encodes CDR1 SGDLS and CDR2 YYNGEE. The germline V and J ends were trimmed by 2 bases and 8 bases, with 17 bases remaining between them. CDR3 in DNA: TGTGCCAGCAGCGTTCGGATTACAGGGCTCGATGAGCAGTTCTTC. Residues: CASSVRITGLDEQFF.

This clonotype turned up a few times. The chain is built from TRBV5-1 and TRBJ2-7, with TRBD2 matching 8 bases. Germline-derived CDR1 and CDR2 are SGHRS and YFSETQ. The length of the CDR3 is 17 residues. V was pared by 1 base and J by 5 bases, with 14 bases of the junction left unmatched. The CDR3: CASSLSPLGRAYHEQYF. The CDR3 DNA reads as TGCGCCAGCAGCTTGAGCCCCCTCGGGAGGGCCTATCACGAGCAGTACTTC.

This clonotype was detected only a few times. The V and J genes are TRBV20-1 and TRBJ2-7; 11 bases line up with TRBD2. Germline-derived CDR1 and CDR2 are DFQATT and SNEGSKA (reference sequence). The J segment lost 0 bases and the V segment lost 5 bases, leaving 6 bases of the junction unmatched. CDR3 size: 15 residues. CDR3 loop: CSAHTGLADSYEQYF. Here the CDR3 DNA reads TGCAGTGCTCATACGGGACTAGCGGACTCCTACGAGCAGTACTTC.

The CDR3 DNA reads as TGTGCCAGCAGTTTAGCGAACAGGGGGGGGCATCAGCCCCAGCATTTT. As protein: CASSLANRGGHQPQHF. The rearrangement links TRBV12-3 or TRBV12-4 to TRBJ1-5, with 8 positions matching TRBD1. The junction had 6 bases not matched to a gene; V was cut back by 0 bases and J by 5 bases. The CDR3 is made up of 16 amino acids.